A selection of T cell receptor beta chains follows, all from one sample in a study of blood T cells in healthy people across ages. A single record per CDR3 protein comes from TCRdb applying MiXCR to the 5' RACE reads. The table includes about 510,000 distinct CDR3 sequences, around a quarter detected once. Another study also made use of these data, one on T cells of mothers and their children.

Sequencing was carried out using blood. The receptors originated from a boy younger than 10 in good health. The CDR3 runs from the conserved cysteine through the conserved F or W. The order of the fields is CDR3 protein, CDR3 DNA, clone size, D gene, V gene, CDR3 length, J gene. The D gene is left open where the match is weak. Size is stated for part of the rows, as once, few or many counts, or as a class when the clone is expanded.

CASTPGQNSPLHF | TGTGCCAGCACCCCGGGACAGAATTCACCCCTCCACTTT | once | TRBD1 | TRBV6-5 | 13 | TRBJ1-6
CASSYGWVLMSRYNEQFF | TGTGCCAGCAGTTACGGTTGGGTACTTATGTCACGTTACAATGAGCAGTTCTTC | few | NA | TRBV6-2/TRBV6-3 | 18 | TRBJ2-1
CSARELGQASYEQYF | TGCAGTGCTAGAGAACTTGGACAGGCCTCCTACGAGCAGTACTTC | NA | TRBD1 | TRBV20-1 | 15 | TRBJ2-7
CSVAFGGETQYF | TGCAGCGTTGCGTTCGGTGGAGAGACCCAGTACTTC | NA | NA | TRBV29-1 | 12 | TRBJ2-5
CAISRLAGGPGTDTQYF | TGTGCCATCAGCAGACTAGCGGGAGGGCCGGGGACAGATACGCAGTATTTT | few | TRBD2 | TRBV10-3 | 17 | TRBJ2-3
CASSQRGGRYNEQFF | TGTGCCAGCAGCCAAAGGGGGGGCCGATACAATGAGCAGTTCTTC | NA | NA | TRBV3-1 | 15 | TRBJ2-1
CASSPGGTRSEKLFF | TGTGCCAGCAGCCCTGGGGGGACTCGGTCTGAAAAACTGTTTTTT | NA | NA | TRBV9 | 15 | TRBJ1-4
CASSLDLGSTGAWTF | TGTGCCAGCAGCTTAGATTTAGGGTCGACAGGAGCGTGGACCTTC | many | NA | TRBV11-2 | 15 | TRBJ1-2
CASSVDGNRQFF | TGTGCCAGCAGCGTAGACGGGAATCGGCAGTTCTTC | few | NA | TRBV9 | 12 | TRBJ2-1
CASSLGARNTIYF | TGTGCCAGCAGCTTAGGGGCGAGAAACACCATATATTTT | few | NA | TRBV7-9 | 13 | TRBJ1-3
CSAQREHADTQYF | TGCAGTGCGCAGCGGGAACACGCAGATACGCAGTATTTT | NA | TRBD2 | TRBV20-1 | 13 | TRBJ2-3
CAWRAGITEAFF | TGTGCCTGGAGGGCAGGGATAACTGAAGCTTTCTTT | NA | NA | TRBV30 | 12 | TRBJ1-1
CASSILWDSPQPQHF | TGTGCCAGCAGTATTTTATGGGACAGCCCCCAGCCCCAGCATTTT | NA | TRBD1 | TRBV5-5 | 15 | TRBJ1-5
CASSLALVEETQYF | TGTGCCAGCAGCTTAGCCCTCGTGGAAGAGACCCAGTACTTC | few | NA | TRBV11-2 | 14 | TRBJ2-5
CAWSGTVGETQYF | TGTGCCTGGTCCGGGACAGTCGGGGAGACCCAGTACTTC | NA | TRBD1 | TRBV7-8 | 13 | TRBJ2-5
CASSSLTSGIYEQYF | TGTGCCAGCAGTTCCCTGACTAGCGGGATCTACGAGCAGTACTTC | NA | TRBD2 | TRBV27 | 15 | TRBJ2-7
CASSWEESTDTQYF | TGCGCCAGCAGCTGGGAGGAAAGCACAGATACGCAGTATTTT | once | NA | TRBV5-1 | 14 | TRBJ2-3
CASRETGNQPQHF | TGTGCCAGCAGGGAAACAGGGAATCAGCCCCAGCATTTT | few | NA | TRBV6-1 | 13 | TRBJ1-5
CSARVASGDNEQFF | TGCAGTGCTAGAGTGGCTAGCGGAGACAATGAGCAGTTCTTC | few | TRBD2 | TRBV20-1 | 14 | TRBJ2-1
CASTSLAGLNEKLFF | TGTGCCAGCACCTCCTTGGCAGGGCTTAATGAAAAACTGTTTTTT | NA | NA | TRBV7-2 | 15 | TRBJ1-4
CSASRGGGYGYTF | TGCAGTGCTAGTCGGGGCGGGGGCTATGGCTACACCTTC | NA | NA | TRBV20-1 | 13 | TRBJ1-2
CASSQSRDRVTGELFF | TGCGCCAGCAGCCAGTCCCGGGACAGGGTCACCGGGGAGCTGTTTTTT | few | TRBD1 | TRBV4-3 | 16 | TRBJ2-2
CSAETSGSFYNEQFF | TGCAGCGCCGAGACTAGCGGGAGTTTCTACAATGAGCAGTTCTTC | few | TRBD2 | TRBV29-1 | 15 | TRBJ2-1
CASSLLPGRSVNSQYF | TGTGCCAGCAGTTTACTCCCGGGGCGGTCCGTTAATTCCCAGTACTTC | NA | NA | TRBV27 | 16 | TRBJ2-5
CASSELASSFTDTQYF | TGTGCCAGCAGTGAGTTAGCCTCAAGTTTCACAGATACGCAGTATTTT | once | NA | TRBV6-1 | 16 | TRBJ2-3
CASSLRGLWEASGANVLTF | TGTGCCAGCAGCCTTAGGGGACTGTGGGAGGCCTCTGGGGCCAACGTCCTGACTTTC | many | NA | TRBV7-2 | 19 | TRBJ2-6
CASSPQTVDYGYTF | TGCGCCAGCAGCCCCCAGACAGTTGACTATGGCTACACCTTC | NA | NA | TRBV5-1 | 14 | TRBJ1-2
CVSSYQGLALAETQYF | TGTGTCAGCAGTTACCAGGGACTAGCGTTAGCAGAGACCCAGTACTTC | NA | TRBD2 | TRBV6-6 | 16 | TRBJ2-5
CASSPQVAVGSETQYF | TGTGCCAGCAGCCCCCAGGTAGCGGTTGGATCGGAGACCCAGTACTTC | many | NA | TRBV7-2 | 16 | TRBJ2-5
CASSLAQGVQETQYF | TGTGCCAGCAGCTTAGCCCAGGGCGTCCAAGAGACCCAGTACTTC | NA | NA | TRBV7-9 | 15 | TRBJ2-5
CASSLESQAVMATQYF | TGCGCCAGCAGCTTGGAGTCGCAAGCGGTCATGGCGACCCAGTACTTC | few | NA | TRBV5-1 | 16 | TRBJ2-5
CAISGTGRNSPLHF | TGTGCCATCAGTGGAACAGGGAGGAATTCACCCCTCCACTTT | NA | NA | TRBV10-3 | 14 | TRBJ1-6
CASRDYTEAFF | TGTGCCAGCAGAGACTACACTGAAGCTTTCTTT | few | NA | TRBV2 | 11 | TRBJ1-1
CASSPLASGSQETQYF | TGTGCCAGCAGCCCACTAGCTAGCGGGTCCCAAGAGACCCAGTACTTC | NA | TRBD2 | TRBV7-2 | 16 | TRBJ2-5
CASSVAGLGETQYF | TGTGCCAGCAGCGTAGCGGGCCTTGGAGAGACCCAGTACTTC | NA | NA | TRBV9 | 14 | TRBJ2-5
CASSGGLAGKADTQYF | TGTGCCAGCAGCGGGGGACTAGCGGGAAAGGCAGATACGCAGTATTTT | NA | TRBD2 | TRBV9 | 16 | TRBJ2-3
CSARVTAGEETQYF | TGCAGTGCTAGAGTTACAGCGGGAGAAGAGACCCAGTACTTC | NA | TRBD2 | TRBV20-1 | 14 | TRBJ2-5
CASSLGQGGSETQYF | TGTGCCAGCAGCTTGGGGCAGGGGGGATCGGAGACCCAGTACTTC | NA | NA | TRBV11-3 | 15 | TRBJ2-5
CAISGAGGPLSMNTEAFF | TGTGCCATCAGTGGGGCAGGCGGCCCCTTGAGTATGAACACTGAAGCTTTCTTT | NA | NA | TRBV10-3 | 18 | TRBJ1-1
CAGSYGTNEQFF | TGTGCCGGCAGTTACGGCACAAATGAGCAGTTCTTC | NA | NA | TRBV6-6 | 12 | TRBJ2-1
CSAKLPGAVETQYF | TGCAGTGCAAAGCTACCGGGGGCAGTGGAGACCCAGTACTTC | few | NA | TRBV20-1 | 14 | TRBJ2-5
CSARISGRDSYEQYF | TGCAGTGCTAGGATAAGCGGGAGGGACTCCTACGAGCAGTACTTC | few | TRBD2 | TRBV20-1 | 15 | TRBJ2-7
CASRKFSGGGQETQYF | TGTGCCAGCAGAAAGTTTTCAGGGGGAGGACAAGAGACCCAGTACTTC | NA | NA | TRBV5-4 | 16 | TRBJ2-5
CASSSPGEAGGPTDTQYF | TGTGCCAGCAGTTCACCAGGGGAAGCGGGAGGCCCCACAGATACGCAGTATTTT | NA | TRBD2 | TRBV6-5 | 18 | TRBJ2-3
CASSLGAGGIADTQYF | TGTGCCAGCAGCTTAGGGGCGGGAGGGATCGCAGATACGCAGTATTTT | few | TRBD2 | TRBV7-2 | 16 | TRBJ2-3
CASSSMSGLGYEQYF | TGTGCCAGCAGTTCCATGTCGGGACTGGGCTACGAGCAGTACTTC | few | NA | TRBV12-3/TRBV12-4 | 15 | TRBJ2-7
CASKEGANSGANVLTF | TGTGCCAGTAAGGAGGGGGCTAACTCTGGGGCCAACGTCCTGACTTTC | NA | NA | TRBV19 | 16 | TRBJ2-6
CASSQVYAARAGANVLTF | TGCGCCAGCAGCCAAGTATACGCCGCGAGAGCTGGGGCCAACGTCCTGACTTTC | few | NA | TRBV4-3 | 18 | TRBJ2-6
CASSRSGLGSGNTIYF | TGTGCCAGCAGCCGCTCCGGACTCGGCTCTGGAAACACCATATATTTT | NA | NA | TRBV6-1 | 16 | TRBJ1-3
CASSLDGTSGNTIYF | TGTGCCAGCAGTTTAGATGGTACCTCTGGAAACACCATATATTTT | many | NA | TRBV12-3/TRBV12-4 | 15 | TRBJ1-3
CASSSSEGKGQTQYF | TGTGCCAGCAGCTCCTCTGAGGGGAAGGGGCAGACCCAGTACTTC | few | NA | TRBV5-6 | 15 | TRBJ2-5
CASSFRDNNEQFF | TGTGCCAGCAGTTTCCGGGATAACAATGAGCAGTTCTTC | NA | NA | TRBV12-3/TRBV12-4 | 13 | TRBJ2-1
CASSIVTGHGYTF | TGTGCCAGCAGTATCGTGACAGGGCATGGCTACACCTTC | NA | TRBD1 | TRBV12-3/TRBV12-4 | 13 | TRBJ1-2
CASSQEDRVSTDTQYF | TGTGCCAGCAGCCAAGAAGATAGGGTCTCCACAGATACGCAGTATTTT | NA | NA | TRBV4-2 | 16 | TRBJ2-3